This TCR beta chain came from a study of CD8 T cells in ankylosing spondylitis. MiXCR, run by TCRdb on the 5' RACE reads, gives a single entry per CDR3 protein. The sample holds 200,000 to 250,000 distinct CDR3 sequences; roughly a tenth are singletons and the top ten take 2.6%. V dropped 0 bases and J dropped 3; count of bases not matched to a gene: 6. Looked up from germline, CDR1 is MGHRA and CDR2 is YSYEKL. The CDR3 is 16 residues long. This TCR was sampled from a male donor with ankylosing spondylitis or in good health (not recorded which). This chain connects TRBV4-1 to TRBJ2-3; TRBD1 agrees at 7 bases. Sample: blood, either unsorted or a sorted T cell fraction (not recorded which). The CDR3 sequence: CASSQEGGLGTDTQYF. CDR3 coding DNA: TGCGCCAGCAGCCAAGAAGGGGGCCTCGGGACAGATACGCAGTATTTT.